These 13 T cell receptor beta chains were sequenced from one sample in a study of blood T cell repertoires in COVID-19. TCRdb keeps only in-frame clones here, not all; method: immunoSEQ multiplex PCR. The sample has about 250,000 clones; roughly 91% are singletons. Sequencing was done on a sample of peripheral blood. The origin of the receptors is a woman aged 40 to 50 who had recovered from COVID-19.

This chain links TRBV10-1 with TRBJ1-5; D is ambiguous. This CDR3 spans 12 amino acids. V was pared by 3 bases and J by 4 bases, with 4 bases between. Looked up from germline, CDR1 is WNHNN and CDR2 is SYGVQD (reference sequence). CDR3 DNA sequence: TGCGCCAGCAGTGACTCGAATCAGCCCCAGCATTTT. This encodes CASSDSNQPQHF.

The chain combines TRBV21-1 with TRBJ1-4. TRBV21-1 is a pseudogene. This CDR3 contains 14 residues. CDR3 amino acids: CASSTGTTNEKLFF. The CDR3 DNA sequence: TGTGCCAGCAGCACCGGGACAACTAATGAAAAACTGTTTTTT.

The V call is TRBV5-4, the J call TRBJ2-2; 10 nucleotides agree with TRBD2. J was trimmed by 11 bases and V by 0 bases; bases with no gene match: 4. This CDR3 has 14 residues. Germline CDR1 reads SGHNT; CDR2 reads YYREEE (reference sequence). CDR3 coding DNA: TGTGCCAGCAGCTTGGGGGTAGCGGGAGGAGAGCTGTTTTTT. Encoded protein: CASSLGVAGGELFF.

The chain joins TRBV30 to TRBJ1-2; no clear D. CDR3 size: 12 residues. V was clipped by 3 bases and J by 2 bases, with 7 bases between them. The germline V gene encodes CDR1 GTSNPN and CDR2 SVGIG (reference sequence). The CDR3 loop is CAWRAYNYGYTF. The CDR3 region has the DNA TGTGCCTGGAGGGCATACAACTATGGCTACACCTTC.

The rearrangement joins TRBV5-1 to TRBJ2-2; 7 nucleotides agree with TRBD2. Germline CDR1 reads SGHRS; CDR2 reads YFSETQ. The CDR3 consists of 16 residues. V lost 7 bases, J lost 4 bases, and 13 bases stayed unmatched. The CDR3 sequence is CASGPASGGRTGELFF. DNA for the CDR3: TGCGCCAGCGGTCCGGCGTCGGGGGGACGCACCGGGGAGCTGTTTTTT. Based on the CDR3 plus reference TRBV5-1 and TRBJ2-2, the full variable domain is KAGVTQTPRYLIKTRGQQVTLSCSPISGHRSVSWYQQTPGQGLQFLFEYFSETQRNKGNFPGRFSGRQFSNSRSEMNVSTLELGDSALYLCASGPASGGRTGELFFGEGSRLTVL.

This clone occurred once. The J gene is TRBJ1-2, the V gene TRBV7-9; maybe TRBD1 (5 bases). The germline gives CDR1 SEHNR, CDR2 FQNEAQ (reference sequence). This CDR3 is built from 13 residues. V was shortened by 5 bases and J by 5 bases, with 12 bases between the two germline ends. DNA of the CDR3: TGTGCCAGCAGCCAACTCCAGGGTTATGGCTACACCTTC. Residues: CASSQLQGYGYTF.

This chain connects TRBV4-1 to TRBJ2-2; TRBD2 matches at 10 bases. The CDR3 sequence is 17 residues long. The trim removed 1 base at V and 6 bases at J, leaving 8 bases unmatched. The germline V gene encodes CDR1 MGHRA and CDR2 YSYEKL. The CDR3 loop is CASSQVPSGSYSGELFF. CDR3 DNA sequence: TGCGCCAGCAGCCAAGTTCCTAGCGGGAGTTATTCCGGGGAGCTGTTTTTT.

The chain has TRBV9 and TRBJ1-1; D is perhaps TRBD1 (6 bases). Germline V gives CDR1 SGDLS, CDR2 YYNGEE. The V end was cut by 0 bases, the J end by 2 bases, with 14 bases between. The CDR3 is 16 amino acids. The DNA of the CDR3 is TGTGCCAGCAGCGTAGGAGGGGAGGGGGGCAACACTGAAGCTTTCTTT. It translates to CASSVGGEGGNTEAFF.

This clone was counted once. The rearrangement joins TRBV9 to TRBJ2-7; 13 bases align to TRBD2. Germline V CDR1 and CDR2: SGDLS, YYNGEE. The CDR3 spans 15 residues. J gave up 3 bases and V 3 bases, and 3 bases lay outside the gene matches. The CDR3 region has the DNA TGTGCCAGCAGCGGGACTAGCGGGAGATGCTACGAGCAGTACGTC. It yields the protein CASSGTSGRCYEQYV.

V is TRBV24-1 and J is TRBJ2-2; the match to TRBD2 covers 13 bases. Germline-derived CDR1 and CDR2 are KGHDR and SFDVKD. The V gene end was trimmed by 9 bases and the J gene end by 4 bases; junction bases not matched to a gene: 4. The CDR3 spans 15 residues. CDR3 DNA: TGTGCCACCGGACTAGCGGGAGCGGGCACCGGGGAGCTGTTTTTT. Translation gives CATGLAGAGTGELFF.

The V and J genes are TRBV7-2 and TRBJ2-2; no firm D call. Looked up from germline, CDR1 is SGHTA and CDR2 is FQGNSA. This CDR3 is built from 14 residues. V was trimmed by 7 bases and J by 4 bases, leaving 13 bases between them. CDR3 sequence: CASTPRVGTGELFF. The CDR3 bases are TGTGCCAGCACCCCCCGGGTGGGCACCGGGGAGCTGTTTTTT.

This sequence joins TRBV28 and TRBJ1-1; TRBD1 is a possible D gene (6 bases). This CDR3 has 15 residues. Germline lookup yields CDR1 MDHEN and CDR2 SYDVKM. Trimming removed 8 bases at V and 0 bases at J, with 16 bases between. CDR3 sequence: CASRYPGAMNTEAFF. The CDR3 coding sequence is TGTGCCAGCCGGTACCCAGGGGCAATGAACACTGAAGCTTTCTTT.

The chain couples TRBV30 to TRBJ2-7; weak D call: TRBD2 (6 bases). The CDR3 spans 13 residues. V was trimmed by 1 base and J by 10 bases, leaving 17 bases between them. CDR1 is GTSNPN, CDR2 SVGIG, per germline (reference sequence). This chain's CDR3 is CAWSGVAAPLQYF. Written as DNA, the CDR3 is TGTGCCTGGAGTGGGGTAGCGGCTCCACTCCAGTACTTC.